Listed below are T cell receptor beta chains from one sample, sequenced in a study of blood T cell repertoires in COVID-19. Here immunoSEQ multiplex PCR was the method, and the copy in TCRdb shows in-frame clones only, minus some. Of about 330,000 clones listed, roughly 87% are singletons. The specimen was PBMCs or T cells enriched from blood (not recorded which). The receptors derive from a woman in her thirties who had recovered from COVID-19. Both conserved end residues are part of each CDR3. A D gene is named only where the DNA matches it firmly. Clone sizes are given selectively: once, few, many, or a class where the clone is expanded.

D gene: TRBD1
V gene: TRBV5-6
CDR3 length: 15
J gene: TRBJ1-6
clone size: few
CDR3 DNA: TGTGCCAGCAGCCCGACAGGGTCCCACAATTCACCCCTCCACTTT
CDR3 protein: CASSPTGSHNSPLHF

D gene: TRBD2
V gene: TRBV14
CDR3 length: 15
J gene: TRBJ2-5
clone size: once
CDR3 DNA: TGTGCCAGCAGGGCTAGCGGGGGGAACCAAGAGACCCAGTACTTC
CDR3 protein: CASRASGGNQETQYF

D gene: -
V gene: TRBV24-1
CDR3 length: 15
J gene: TRBJ2-5
clone size: -
CDR3 DNA: TGTGCCACCAGTGATCCGACAGATCGGATAGGGACCCAGTACTTC
CDR3 protein: CATSDPTDRIGTQYF

D gene: TRBD2
V gene: TRBV3-1/TRBV3-2
CDR3 length: 15
J gene: TRBJ2-7
clone size: -
CDR3 DNA: TGTGCCAGCAGCCAAAGGGCAAGCGGGGGCCACGAGCAGTACTTC
CDR3 protein: CASSQRASGGHEQYF

D gene: -
V gene: TRBV18
CDR3 length: 12
J gene: TRBJ1-3
clone size: -
CDR3 DNA: TGTGCCAGCTCACCCTCAGATAACACCATATATTTT
CDR3 protein: CASSPSDNTIYF

D gene: TRBD1
V gene: TRBV19
CDR3 length: 15
J gene: TRBJ2-3
clone size: -
CDR3 DNA: TGTGCCAGTAGTATCGACAGGGGGGAGACAGATACGCAGTATTTT
CDR3 protein: CASSIDRGETDTQYF

D gene: TRBD1
V gene: TRBV5-1
CDR3 length: 14
J gene: TRBJ2-5
clone size: -
CDR3 DNA: TGCGCCAGCAGCTTCGGACAGGGACAAGAGACCCAGTACTTC
CDR3 protein: CASSFGQGQETQYF

D gene: -
V gene: TRBV30
CDR3 length: 13
J gene: TRBJ2-7
clone size: -
CDR3 DNA: TGTGCCTGGAGTAAGACTTCCTACTACGAGCAGTACTTC
CDR3 protein: CAWSKTSYYEQYF

D gene: -
V gene: TRBV28
CDR3 length: 12
J gene: TRBJ1-1
clone size: -
CDR3 DNA: TGTGCCAGCAGGGGCTCGAACACTGAAGCTTTCTTT
CDR3 protein: CASRGSNTEAFF

D gene: -
V gene: TRBV4-3
CDR3 length: 17
J gene: TRBJ2-5
clone size: -
CDR3 DNA: TGCGCCAGCAGCCAACATCTACGGGCCGGGGGTGCCGAGACCCAGTACTTC
CDR3 protein: CASSQHLRAGGAETQYF

D gene: TRBD2
V gene: TRBV6-2/TRBV6-3
CDR3 length: 19
J gene: TRBJ2-1
clone size: once
CDR3 DNA: TGTGCCAGCAGCCCTGCAAAACCGATAGCGGGGGCCTCCTACAATGAGCAGTTCTTC
CDR3 protein: CASSPAKPIAGASYNEQFF

D gene: TRBD1
V gene: TRBV2
CDR3 length: 14
J gene: TRBJ2-5
clone size: -
CDR3 DNA: TGTGCCAGCAATACAGGGGGGAAGGGAGAGACCCAGTACTTC
CDR3 protein: CASNTGGKGETQYF

D gene: TRBD2
V gene: TRBV27
CDR3 length: 16
J gene: TRBJ2-1
clone size: -
CDR3 DNA: TGTGCCAGCAGTAAGGTTTCTAGCGGGGGGGTAGATGAGCAGTTCTTC
CDR3 protein: CASSKVSSGGVDEQFF

D gene: TRBD1
V gene: TRBV19
CDR3 length: 16
J gene: TRBJ2-5
clone size: -
CDR3 DNA: TGTACCAGTAGTATACAGGGGGGCCGAGGGCAAGAGACCCAGTACTTC
CDR3 protein: CTSSIQGGRGQETQYF

D gene: -
V gene: TRBV18
CDR3 length: 16
J gene: TRBJ2-1
clone size: -
CDR3 DNA: TGTGCCAGCTCTCTCCTCGGACAGAGCTCCTACAATGAGCAGTTCTTC
CDR3 protein: CASSLLGQSSYNEQFF

D gene: TRBD1
V gene: TRBV5-1
CDR3 length: 15
J gene: TRBJ1-6
clone size: once
CDR3 DNA: TGCGCCAGCAGCTTGGATTCAGGGGGTGCCTCACCCCTCCACTTT
CDR3 protein: CASSLDSGGASPLHF

D gene: TRBD1
V gene: TRBV14
CDR3 length: 13
J gene: TRBJ1-5
clone size: -
CDR3 DNA: TGTGCCAGCAGCCAGAGGCCCGGGACAGGTCAGCATTTT
CDR3 protein: CASSQRPGTGQHF

D gene: -
V gene: TRBV2
CDR3 length: 13
J gene: TRBJ2-7
clone size: -
CDR3 DNA: TGTGCCAGCAGTGGTATTGCGCGATTCGAGCAGTACTTC
CDR3 protein: CASSGIARFEQYF

D gene: TRBD1
V gene: TRBV7-9
CDR3 length: 16
J gene: TRBJ1-2
clone size: -
CDR3 DNA: TGTGCCAGCAGCCCCCGCGGTGGGGACAGCCATCTTGGCTACACCTTC
CDR3 protein: CASSPRGGDSHLGYTF

D gene: -
V gene: TRBV7-2
CDR3 length: 15
J gene: TRBJ1-6
clone size: -
CDR3 DNA: TGTGCCAGCAGCTTAAAAGGCACAGGTAATTCACCCCTCCACTTT
CDR3 protein: CASSLKGTGNSPLHF

D gene: TRBD1
V gene: TRBV28
CDR3 length: 15
J gene: TRBJ2-7
clone size: once
CDR3 DNA: TGTGCCAGCAGTTTAGGGCAGGGGGCGCGGTACGAGCAGTACTTC
CDR3 protein: CASSLGQGARYEQYF

D gene: -
V gene: TRBV27
CDR3 length: 12
J gene: TRBJ1-2
clone size: -
CDR3 DNA: TGTGCCAGCAGTTTATCGGGGGCTGGCTACACCTTC
CDR3 protein: CASSLSGAGYTF